Reported below is one T cell receptor beta chain. This record belongs to a study of blood T cell repertoires in COVID-19. Looking at the study overall: From the United States, Italy and Spain came samples of acute and convalescent COVID-19. From T cells, B-cell-depleted T cells, or PBMCs came the material, which was cDNA or gDNA.

V was shortened by 4 bases and J by 0 bases, with 10 bases between the two germline ends. Looked up from germline, CDR1 is MNHEY and CDR2 is SVGAGI. The CDR3 covers 15 residues. In the original workflow: Scientists estimated how many nucleated cells there were by amplifying reference gene primers. The protocol was immunoSEQ multiplex PCR, while the TCRdb copy is restricted to in-frame clones and leaves out a portion. The V and J calls and clone size are taken from that table; D and trimming were inferred from the DNA. The top ten hold about 10% of the sample, which has roughly 68,000 clones, roughly 80% seen once.

The chain has TRBV6-5 and TRBJ1-3; D is uncertain. The sample comprised peripheral blood. This receptor was taken from a woman between 50 and 59 years old with acute or convalescent COVID-19. DNA of the CDR3: TGTGCCAGCAGTTGGCAGCGTGACTCTGGAAACACCATATATTTT. It is translated as CASSWQRDSGNTIYF.